A single sample is the source of the 31 T cell receptor beta chains below, sequenced in a study of response to subunit inactivated influenza vaccine. Each CDR3 protein is one row after TCRdb ran MiXCR on the RT-PCR reads. The data contain about 650,000 distinct CDR3 sequences, 15% to 18% of them singletons. Material: PBMCs from blood, obtained 11 to 12 days after vaccination. Receptors were obtained from a man aged 50 or older who received an inactivated influenza vaccine.

This sequence joins TRBV20-1 and TRBJ2-3; the match to TRBD2 covers 11 bases. This CDR3 is built from 16 residues. Germline assignment: CDR1 DFQATT and CDR2 SNEGSKA (reference sequence). V was clipped by 1 base and J by 0 bases; unmatched bases: 3. The CDR3 is CSARGLAGSSTDTQYF. The CDR3 nucleotides read TGCAGTGCTAGAGGACTAGCGGGATCGAGCACAGATACGCAGTATTTT.

This clonotype was seen only a few times. The rearrangement links TRBV24-1 to TRBJ2-1; 7 bases align to TRBD2. The CDR3 is 14 amino acids. The trim removed 0 bases at V and 7 bases at J, leaving 2 bases unmatched. Germline CDR1 and CDR2: KGHDR and SFDVKD. The CDR3 nucleotides are TGTGCCACCAGTGATTTGGATAGCGGGAATGAGCAGTTCTTC. Protein: CATSDLDSGNEQFF.

This clonotype was picked up a small number of times. The chain carries TRBV3-1 and TRBJ1-1, with 7 bases fitting TRBD1. The CDR3 has 14 residues. The germline gives CDR1 LGHDT, CDR2 YNNKEL (reference sequence). J was trimmed by 1 base and V by 3 bases; bases with no gene match: 2. CDR3 protein: CASSQRDRNTEAFF. For the CDR3, the DNA is TGTGCCAGCAGCCAGAGGGACAGGAACACTGAAGCTTTCTTT.

This clonotype was observed a few times. CDR3 sequence reads: CSAGLAGLDTQYF. CDR3 coding DNA: TGCAGTGCTGGACTAGCGGGATTAGATACGCAGTATTTT. The J gene is TRBJ2-3, the V gene TRBV20-1; 12 positions agree with TRBD2. CDR3 length: 13 residues. V shed 5 bases and J 5 bases; nucleotides not matched to a gene: 2. Per germline, CDR1 DFQATT and CDR2 SNEGSKA (reference sequence).

This chain links TRBV4-2 with TRBJ1-1; TRBD1 is a possible D gene (6 bases). Germline CDR1 and CDR2: LGHNA and YNFKEQ. Trimming stripped 4 bases from V and 8 bases from J, with 11 bases between. The CDR3 spans 12 residues. The CDR3 reads CASSPDRMEAFF. In DNA form, the CDR3 reads TGTGCCAGCAGCCCCGACAGGATGGAAGCTTTCTTT.

The chain recombines TRBV5-6 with TRBJ1-3; D is undetermined. CDR1 and CDR2 from the germline V gene are SGHDT and YYEEEE. The CDR3 length is 16 residues. Trimming stripped 2 bases from V and 0 bases from J, with 12 bases between. DNA for the CDR3: TGTGCCAGCAGCTTCCTCGGATTAAGCTCTGGAAACACCATATATTTT. This sequence encodes CASSFLGLSSGNTIYF. The full variable domain, with the rest looked up from reference TRBV5-6 and TRBJ1-3, is DAGVTQSPTHLIKTRGQQVTLRCSPKSGHDTVSWYQQALGQGPQFIFQYYEEEERQRGNFPDRFSGHQFPNYSSELNVNALLLGDSALYLCASSFLGLSSGNTIYFGEGSWLTVV.

This chain joins TRBV18 and TRBJ2-1, with 9 bases that match TRBD1. The germline V gene encodes CDR1 KGHSH and CDR2 LQKENI. The CDR3 runs 13 residues. V shed 4 bases and J 9 bases; nucleotides not matched to a gene: 4. The CDR3 nucleotides are TGTGCCAGCTCACTCCAACAGGGGGCTGAGCAGTTCTTC. Encoded protein: CASSLQQGAEQFF.

For this clonotype: Compared with germline, one end of the junction differs, possibly owing to a read error. The chain recombines TRBV11-2 with TRBJ1-2; D is ambiguous. This CDR3 is 13 amino acids long. CDR1 and CDR2 (germline): SGHAT, FQNNGV. The CDR3 nucleotides read TGTGCCAGCAGCCTGGACCCTTCAGGAGGCTGCACCTTC. Translating gives CASSLDPSGGCTF.

V gene TRBV11-2 combines with J gene TRBJ2-1, with D possibly TRBD1 on 6 matching bases. The germline V gene has CDR1 SGHAT and CDR2 FQNNGV. The CDR3 covers 16 residues. The V end was cut by 4 bases, the J end by 0 bases, with 13 bases between. CDR3 DNA sequence: TGTGCCAGCAGCTCATTGGGACAACGCTCCTACAATGAGCAGTTCTTC. Its translation: CASSSLGQRSYNEQFF.

This clonotype has just a few counts. V usage is TRBV27 and J usage is TRBJ2-1, with no clear D. Trimming removed 2 bases from V and 7 bases from J, with 15 bases in between. Germline values: CDR1 MNHEY, CDR2 SMNVEV (reference sequence). The CDR3 covers 15 residues. Here the CDR3 reads CASSLKAIGLNEQFF. For the CDR3, the DNA is TGTGCCAGCAGTTTAAAGGCCATAGGGTTAAATGAGCAGTTCTTC.

This clonotype was counted many times. The genes are TRBV5-1 and TRBJ1-1; TRBD1 agrees at 11 bases. CDR1 SGHRS and CDR2 YFSETQ come from the germline V gene. CDR3 length equals 16 residues. The trim removed 4 bases at V and 5 bases at J, leaving 10 bases unmatched. For the CDR3, the DNA is TGCGCCAGCAGCCTCCGGACAGGGGGCAAAGGGACTGAAGCTTTCTTT. This sequence encodes CASSLRTGGKGTEAFF.

The chain combines TRBV6-1 with TRBJ2-1; 11 bases agree with TRBD2. Losses at the gene ends were 7 bases for V and 2 bases for J; bases not matched to a gene: 10. CDR3 size: 17 residues. Per the germline V gene, CDR1 is MNHNS and CDR2 is SASEGT. The CDR3 DNA follows: TGTGCCAGCACCAGACTAGCGGGAACGGGCGCCTACAATGAGCAGTTCTTC. It codes for CASTRLAGTGAYNEQFF.

The chain carries TRBV7-8 and TRBJ2-3; TRBD2 aligns across 7 bases. CDR1 is SGHVS and CDR2 is FQNEAQ in the germline V gene. This CDR3 is built from 17 residues. V was pared by 0 bases and J by 0 bases, with 6 bases of the junction left unmatched. CDR3 region: CASSLAGGSPSTDTQYF. The CDR3 coding sequence is TGTGCCAGCAGCTTAGCCGGGGGGTCTCCTAGCACAGATACGCAGTATTTT.

This clonotype was counted a few times. This chain joins TRBV6-1 and TRBJ1-1, with 8 bases aligning to TRBD1. This CDR3 comprises 14 residues. Germline CDR1 MNHNS, CDR2 SASEGT. Trimming cost V 7 bases and J 3 bases; bases outside gene matches: 7. The CDR3 reads CASIEDRADTEAFF. CDR3 nucleotide sequence: TGTGCCAGCATAGAGGACAGGGCTGACACTGAAGCTTTCTTT.

In this sample, this clonotype turned up a few times. The chain recombines TRBV5-1 with TRBJ1-3; TRBD1 agrees at 8 bases. The ends lost 4 bases at V and 5 bases at J; junction bases unmatched: 8. Per the germline V gene, CDR1 is SGHRS and CDR2 is YFSETQ. The CDR3 runs 15 residues. The CDR3 sequence: CASSGGTGRRNTIYF. DNA of the CDR3: TGCGCCAGCAGCGGAGGGACAGGTCGTCGAAACACCATATATTTT.

This clonotype showed up many times. The chain joins TRBV10-3 to TRBJ2-2; no clear D. From germline, CDR1 is ENHRY and CDR2 SYGVKD. The germline V and J ends were trimmed by 8 bases and 9 bases, with 13 bases remaining between them. This CDR3 is built from 12 residues. For the CDR3, the DNA is TGTGCCATCTCGACCCAGGCCAGGGAGCTGTTTTTT. Translated, it gives CAISTQARELFF.

There are a few counts of this clonotype. This sequence joins TRBV5-1 and TRBJ2-1, with D perhaps TRBD1 or TRBD2 (5 bases each). V was pared by 6 bases and J by 5 bases, with 18 bases between. The CDR3 runs 15 residues. Germline V gene lookup returns CDR1 SGHRS and CDR2 YFSETQ. CDR3 region: CASIVGPGSNNEQFF. DNA of the CDR3: TGCGCCAGCATTGTGGGACCAGGAAGTAACAATGAGCAGTTCTTC. Using reference TRBV5-1 and TRBJ2-1 for the parts outside the CDR3, the full variable domain is KAGVTQTPRYLIKTRGQQVTLSCSPISGHRSVSWYQQTPGQGLQFLFEYFSETQRNKGNFPGRFSGRQFSNSRSEMNVSTLELGDSALYLCASIVGPGSNNEQFFGPGTRLTVL.

The chain uses TRBV5-1 and TRBJ2-5; 7 bases are shared with TRBD1. CDR1 and CDR2 from the germline V gene are SGHRS and YFSETQ. The CDR3 length is 14 residues. V was pared by 5 bases and J by 3 bases, with 7 bases of the junction left unmatched. CDR3 residues: CASRTGTVEETQYF. CDR3 nucleotide sequence: TGCGCCAGCAGGACCGGGACAGTCGAAGAGACCCAGTACTTC.

The chain links TRBV6-5 to TRBJ1-5; D gene uncertain. This CDR3 has 16 residues. Trimming removed 0 bases at V and 1 base at J, with 10 bases between. Germline CDR1 reads MNHEY; CDR2 reads SVGAGI. CDR3 nucleotides: TGTGCCAGCAGTTACTCGGAGGGCGTGAGCAATCAGCCCCAGCATTTT. Translating gives CASSYSEGVSNQPQHF.

This clonotype was detected only a few times. The rearrangement links TRBV10-3 to TRBJ2-7, with a weak D call TRBD2 (6 bases). V lost 11 bases and J 0 bases, leaving 11 bases between the germline ends. Looked up from germline, CDR1 is ENHRY and CDR2 is SYGVKD. The CDR3 is 12 residues long. CDR3 residues: CAGSGDSYEQYF. The CDR3 DNA reads TGTGCCGGATCGGGGGACTCCTACGAGCAGTACTTC.

This clonotype was observed a few times. V and J are TRBV7-2 and TRBJ1-5; perhaps TRBD1 as D (5 bases). This CDR3 spans 15 amino acids. With 5 bases removed from V and 4 bases from J, the gap between germline ends came to 15 bases. The V gene's germline CDR1 is SGHTA and CDR2 FQGNSA. Written as DNA, the CDR3 is TGTGCCAGCAGCCTACGGCCGGGGGGGAATCAGCCCCAGCATTTT. As protein: CASSLRPGGNQPQHF. Full variable domain (missing parts from reference TRBV7-2 and TRBJ1-5): GAGVSQSPSNKVTEKGKDVELRCDPISGHTALYWYRQSLGQGLEFLIYFQGNSAPDKSGLPSDRFSAERTGGSVSTLTIQRTQQEDSAVYLCASSLRPGGNQPQHFGDGTRLSIL.

Points on this clonotype: Being one base from a much bigger clone, this may be a read error. V and J are TRBV6-2 or TRBV6-3 and TRBJ2-1; D call uncertain. CDR3 size: 11 residues. Trimming took 7 bases from V and 5 from J, leaving 6 bases between them. CDR1 is MNHEY, CDR2 SVGEGT, per germline. CDR3 region: CASTQNNEQFF. The DNA of the CDR3 is TGTGCCAGCACCCAAAACAATGAGCAGTTCTTC.

There are many counts of this clonotype. The chain combines TRBV28 with TRBJ2-2, with D possibly matching TRBD1 (6 bases). The CDR3 is made up of 15 amino acids. Germline CDR1 MDHEN, CDR2 SYDVKM. The germline V and J ends were trimmed by 0 bases and 1 base, with 6 bases remaining between them. The CDR3 loop is CASSLWTGNTGELFF. Written as DNA, the CDR3 is TGTGCCAGCAGTTTATGGACAGGGAACACCGGGGAGCTGTTTTTT.

This clonotype has only a few counts. V gene TRBV27 combines with J gene TRBJ2-6; possibly TRBD2 for D (6 bases). CDR1 is MNHEY and CDR2 is SMNVEV in the germline V gene (reference sequence). This CDR3 comprises 17 residues. V lost 4 bases and J 0 bases, leaving 13 bases between the germline ends. In nucleotides, the CDR3 is TGTGCCAGCAGTTCGACTAGTACCTCCTCTGGGGCCAACGTCCTGACTTTC. It yields the protein CASSSTSTSSGANVLTF.

The chain is built from TRBV4-3 and TRBJ2-1; 8 bases map to TRBD2. CDR1 LGHNA and CDR2 YSLEER come from the germline V gene. The CDR3 covers 15 residues. Trimming at V came to 1 base and at J to 6 bases, leaving 5 bases not matched to a gene. CDR3 amino acids: CASSQAPGGLNEQFF. The CDR3 DNA reads as TGCGCCAGCAGCCAAGCTCCGGGGGGGCTCAATGAGCAGTTCTTC.

This chain joins TRBV5-5 and TRBJ2-3; 8 nucleotides align to TRBD1. The germline CDR1 and CDR2 sequences are SGHKS and YYEKEE (reference sequence). This CDR3 spans 16 amino acids. Losses at the gene ends were 0 bases for V and 5 bases for J; bases not matched to a gene: 8. The CDR3 DNA reads as TGTGCCAGCAGCTTGGCCCAGGGGGCGGTGAGAGATACGCAGTATTTT. Amino acid sequence: CASSLAQGAVRDTQYF.

The chain combines TRBV20-1 with TRBJ1-1; 11 positions match TRBD1. The junction had 7 bases not matched to a gene; V was cut back by 6 bases and J by 4 bases. CDR1 and CDR2 (germline): DFQATT, SNEGSKA (reference sequence). The CDR3 is 14 amino acids. Here the CDR3 DNA reads TGCAGTGCCTGGACAGGGGGCAAGGTCACTGAAGCTTTCTTT. Its protein product is CSAWTGGKVTEAFF.

In DNA form, the CDR3 reads TGTGCCAGCAGTTTATTGACAGGGGCAGGTGGAAACACCATATATTTT. This gives the protein CASSLLTGAGGNTIYF. This rearrangement joins TRBV28 to TRBJ1-3, with 8 nucleotides matching TRBD1. J gave up 3 bases and V 1 base, and 5 bases lay outside the gene matches. This CDR3 is 16 amino acids long. CDR1 MDHEN and CDR2 SYDVKM come from the germline V gene.

This clonotype appeared many times. This sequence joins TRBV7-2 and TRBJ2-2; 9 nucleotides match TRBD2. The CDR3 contains 15 residues. Trimming at V came to 3 bases and at J to 6 bases, leaving 5 bases not matched to a gene. From germline, CDR1 is SGHTA and CDR2 FQGNSA. DNA for the CDR3: TGTGCCAGCAGCTTCACGACTAGCGGTGCCGGGGAGCTGTTTTTT. Translated: CASSFTTSGAGELFF.

The gene calls are TRBV7-9 and TRBJ2-7; 10 bases align to TRBD2. Germline CDR1 and CDR2: SEHNR and FQNEAQ (reference sequence). The CDR3 is 15 amino acids. The trim removed 4 bases at V and 7 bases at J, leaving 10 bases unmatched. The CDR3 DNA is TGTGCCAGCAGCTCCATAGCGGGGGGATCAGAAGAGCAGTACTTC. Its translation: CASSSIAGGSEEQYF.

This clonotype was found a few times. The V call is TRBV11-2, the J call TRBJ1-2, with D unresolved. V lost 4 bases to trimming and J lost 8 bases, with 14 bases between them. From germline, CDR1 is SGHAT and CDR2 FQNNGV. This CDR3 region has 13 residues. The CDR3 DNA reads TGTGCCAGCAGCTCTGGCGGGGAAGGGGGCTACACCTTC. This gives the protein CASSSGGEGGYTF. Supplemented by reference TRBV11-2 and TRBJ1-2, the full variable domain reads EAGVAQSPRYKIIEKRQSVAFWCNPISGHATLYWYQQILGQGPKLLIQFQNNGVVDDSQLPKDRFSAERLKGVDSTLKIQPAKLEDSAVYLCASSSGGEGGYTFGSGTRLTVV.